The present T cell receptor (beta chain) was sequenced within a study of T cells in Graves' hyperthyroidism and ophthalmopathy. Amplified TCR beta CDR3 regions came from RNA transcripts. During a first-round RT-PCR of the TCR CDR3, the HTBI primer set was used. Via MiXCR, TCRdb re-called the multiplex PCR reads, giving one row per CDR3 protein. The sample has around 300,000 distinct CDR3 sequences, roughly an eighth seen once. The germline gives CDR1 SGHNT, CDR2 YYREEE (reference sequence). Trimming removed 4 bases from V and 5 bases from J, with 13 bases in between. The CDR3 length is 13 residues. A few counts support this clonotype.

The chain uses TRBV5-4 and TRBJ2-7, with D tentatively TRBD1 (6 bases). This sequence originates from a woman aged 40 to 55 with Graves' hyperthyroidism. Sample: blood. CDR3 coding DNA: TGTGCCAGCAGCAAGAGGGGGAACCACGAGCAGTACTTC. As protein: CASSKRGNHEQYF.